This TCR beta chain was documented in a study of response to subunit inactivated influenza vaccine. Overall study findings and caveats: Only a handful of new T cells, the authors suggested, are recruited with each seasonal influenza vaccination.

TCRdb redid the calling of the RT-PCR reads with MiXCR, one entry per CDR3 protein. The sample carries fewer than 250,000 distinct CDR3 sequences, around 15% recorded once. Per the germline V gene, CDR1 is SQVTM and CDR2 is ANQGSEA. V shed 7 bases, J shed 9 bases, and the junction held 13 bases outside the gene matches. This CDR3 spans 16 amino acids. This clonotype was seen at least ten times. Antigen unknown. The sequence was obtained from a man in his forties or fifties who received an inactivated influenza vaccine. Sequencing was performed on CD8+ T cells sorted from PBMCs, taken around 5 days after vaccination. The chain employs TRBV29-1 and TRBJ2-1; TRBD2 matches 15 bases. CDR3: CSAPLGLAGGPGEQFF. DNA for the CDR3: TGCAGCGCGCCCCTGGGACTAGCGGGAGGCCCTGGTGAGCAGTTCTTC.